Listed below are T cell receptor beta chains from one sample, sequenced in a study of cytomegalovirus exposure and HLA in healthy donors. Profiling relied on immunoSEQ multiplex PCR, and the TCRdb table lists in-frame clones only, not all of them. Of about 170,000 clones in the sample, 70% to 90% were seen once. The sequencing input was PBMCs. Receptors originate from a man younger than 30 in good health and CMV-seropositive. Each CDR3 is given with its conserved first and last residue. A D gene is named only where the DNA matches it firmly. A row's size may be missing; if present it is once, few, many or a size class.

J gene | clone size | CDR3 length | D gene | V gene | CDR3 protein | CDR3 DNA
TRBJ1-2 | NA | 15 | TRBD1 | TRBV13 | CASSSPGTGGLGYTF | TGTGCCAGCAGCTCCCCGGGGACAGGGGGCCTTGGCTACACCTTC
TRBJ2-3 | NA | 12 | NA | TRBV30 | CASSGQTDTQYF | TGTGCCTCCTCCGGACAGACAGATACGCAGTATTTT
TRBJ1-2 | NA | 11 | NA | TRBV7-2 | CASSSGDGYTF | TGTGCCAGCAGCTCAGGGGATGGCTACACCTTC
TRBJ2-5 | once | 13 | TRBD1 | TRBV10-3 | CAISGGQQETQYF | TGTGCCATCAGTGGGGGACAGCAAGAGACCCAGTACTTC
TRBJ1-1 | NA | 18 | NA | TRBV7-9 | CASSLGERRESLNTEAFF | TGTGCCAGCAGCTTAGGGGAGAGACGGGAATCCTTGAACACTGAAGCTTTCTTT
TRBJ1-4 | NA | 16 | NA | TRBV4-3 | CASSRQAGYANEKLFF | TGCGCCAGCAGCCGTCAAGCGGGGTACGCTAATGAAAAACTGTTTTTT
TRBJ1-5 | once | 16 | NA | TRBV30 | CAWSVPPNRLNQPQHF | TGTGCCTGGAGTGTACCCCCCAACAGGCTAAATCAGCCCCAGCATTTT
TRBJ1-1 | NA | 15 | TRBD1 | TRBV7-9 | CASSPDRDMNTEAFF | TGTGCCAGCAGCCCTGACAGGGATATGAACACTGAAGCTTTCTTT
TRBJ1-2 | NA | 12 | NA | TRBV2 | CASPQGIYGYTF | TGTGCCAGCCCGCAGGGTATTTATGGCTACACCTTC
TRBJ2-3 | once | 17 | NA | TRBV6-1 | CASSEVDGGGLGNTQYF | TGTGCCAGCAGTGAAGTGGATGGGGGAGGCCTAGGAAATACGCAGTATTTT
TRBJ1-2 | NA | 16 | TRBD1 | TRBV6-5 | CASSYSLVRGEDGYTF | TGTGCCAGCAGTTACTCGCTCGTCAGGGGGGAAGACGGCTACACCTTC
TRBJ1-1 | NA | 14 | TRBD1 | TRBV30 | CAWSRGGGWTEAFF | TGTGCCTGGAGCCGAGGGGGCGGATGGACTGAAGCTTTCTTT
TRBJ1-5 | NA | 19 | TRBD1 | TRBV7-2 | CASSSPGQGAPLPNQPQHF | TGTGCCAGCAGCTCGCCGGGACAGGGGGCACCTCTACCCAATCAGCCCCAGCATTTT
TRBJ2-7 | NA | 16 | TRBD2 | TRBV11-1 | CASSSGLAGASYEQYF | TGTGCCAGCAGCTCTGGACTAGCGGGGGCTTCCTACGAGCAGTACTTC
TRBJ1-3 | NA | 17 | NA | TRBV19 | CASTQQPGSFSGNTIYF | TGTGCCAGTACTCAGCAACCAGGCTCCTTCTCTGGAAACACCATATATTTT
TRBJ2-7 | NA | 16 | TRBD2 | TRBV5-1 | CASSLVASGGLDEQYF | TGCGCCAGCAGCTTGGTGGCTAGCGGGGGGCTCGACGAGCAGTACTTC
TRBJ1-1 | NA | 14 | TRBD1 | TRBV5-1 | CASSLQGQNTEAFF | TGCGCCAGCAGCTTACAGGGGCAGAACACTGAAGCTTTCTTT
TRBJ1-1 | few | 17 | NA | TRBV30 | CAWSPPGQTPMNTEAFF | TGTGCCTGGAGCCCACCGGGACAAACCCCGATGAACACTGAAGCTTTCTTT
TRBJ2-2 | NA | 13 | NA | TRBV27 | CASSLMAGRELFF | TGTGCCAGCAGTTTAATGGCAGGCCGGGAGCTGTTTTTT
TRBJ2-1 | NA | 21 | TRBD2 | TRBV15 | CATSREEMGYRTSEDHDEQFF | TGTGCCACCAGCAGAGAGGAGATGGGGTACCGGACTAGCGAGGATCACGATGAGCAGTTCTTC
TRBJ1-6 | NA | 15 | NA | TRBV7-2 | CASSPRSQFNSPLHF | TGTGCCAGCAGCCCCAGGTCCCAATTCAATTCACCCCTCCACTTT
TRBJ1-5 | few | 17 | NA | TRBV27 | CASSSEYREGRNQPQHF | TGTGCCAGCAGTTCCGAATACAGGGAGGGACGCAATCAGCCCCAGCATTTT
TRBJ1-5 | once | 15 | NA | TRBV19 | CASSSRDNGNQPQHF | TGTGCCAGTAGTTCCAGGGATAACGGCAATCAGCCCCAGCATTTT
TRBJ2-5 | NA | 16 | TRBD2 | TRBV18 | CASSPSRTSGQETQYF | TGTGCCAGCTCACCATCTCGGACTAGCGGACAAGAGACCCAGTACTTC
TRBJ1-1 | NA | 15 | TRBD1 | TRBV14 | CASSRRTGSGTEAFF | TGTGCCAGCAGCCGTCGGACAGGGAGTGGCACTGAAGCTTTCTTT
TRBJ1-5 | NA | 14 | NA | TRBV2 | CASSEVTGNQPQHF | TGTGCCAGCAGTGAAGTAACAGGCAATCAGCCCCAGCATTTT
TRBJ1-5 | NA | 18 | NA | TRBV7-9 | CASSLEAPTSGRNQPQHF | TGTGCCAGCAGCTTAGAGGCCCCGACTAGCGGTCGCAATCAGCCCCAGCATTTT
TRBJ1-4 | NA | 17 | TRBD1 | TRBV7-8 | CASSLAPGGIANEKLFF | TGTGCCAGCAGCTTAGCCCCAGGGGGCATAGCTAATGAAAAACTGTTTTTT
TRBJ1-2 | NA | 13 | NA | TRBV5-6 | CASSFRANYGYTF | TGTGCCAGCAGCTTTCGGGCTAACTATGGCTACACCTTC
TRBJ1-2 | NA | 13 | TRBD1 | TRBV6-5 | CASSLTGGYGYTF | TGTGCCAGCAGTCTAACAGGGGGCTATGGCTACACCTTC
TRBJ2-2 | NA | 18 | TRBD2 | TRBV11-2 | CASSLVGLAGAGTGELFF | TGTGCCAGCAGCTTAGTGGGACTAGCGGGGGCCGGCACCGGGGAGCTGTTTTTT
TRBJ2-4 | NA | 14 | NA | TRBV2 | CASRTAGAKNIQYF | TGTGCCAGCCGAACGGCGGGGGCCAAAAACATTCAGTACTTC
TRBJ2-7 | NA | 15 | NA | TRBV11-2 | CASSLVLAGNYEQYF | TGTGCCAGCAGCTTAGTACTAGCAGGAAACTACGAGCAGTACTTC
TRBJ2-2 | NA | 17 | TRBD2 | TRBV7-9 | CASSATLDSGGTGELFF | TGTGCCAGCAGCGCGACCCTGGACTCCGGGGGGACCGGGGAGCTGTTTTTT
TRBJ1-4 | NA | 16 | NA | TRBV5-6 | CASSLGGPTTNEKLFF | TGTGCCAGCAGCTTGGGAGGGCCGACAACTAATGAAAAACTGTTTTTT
TRBJ2-1 | NA | 15 | TRBD2 | TRBV5-6 | CASSGAGGLRNEQFF | TGTGCCAGCAGCGGAGCGGGGGGGCTTCGTAATGAGCAGTTCTTC
TRBJ2-6 | NA | 20 | TRBD1 | TRBV27 | CASSLISGTGLVSGANVLTF | TGTGCCAGCAGTCTCATTTCCGGGACAGGGTTAGTGTCTGGGGCCAACGTCCTGACTTTC
TRBJ1-1 | once | 15 | TRBD1 | TRBV30 | CAWSGTGTPNTEAFF | TGTGCCTGGTCCGGGACAGGGACCCCGAACACTGAAGCTTTCTTT
TRBJ2-7 | NA | 13 | NA | TRBV5-6 | CASRSGQSYEQYF | TGTGCCAGCAGGTCCGGACAGAGCTACGAGCAGTACTTC
TRBJ2-1 | NA | 14 | NA | TRBV19 | CASSIVGLKDEQFF | TGTGCCAGTAGTATAGTGGGCTTAAAGGATGAGCAGTTCTTC
TRBJ2-1 | NA | 11 | NA | TRBV2 | CAIGYYNEQFF | TGTGCCATCGGGTACTACAATGAGCAGTTCTTC
TRBJ2-5 | NA | 15 | NA | TRBV19 | CASSIGGGGGETQYF | TGTGCCAGTAGTATAGGCGGGGGCGGGGGAGAGACCCAGTACTTC
TRBJ2-3 | NA | 11 | NA | TRBV7-2 | CASSPPGTQYF | TGTGCCAGCAGCCCCCCCGGTACGCAGTATTTT
TRBJ2-3 | NA | 15 | TRBD2 | TRBV7-2 | CASSLAGGSTDTQYF | TGTGCCAGCAGCTTAGCGGGGGGGAGCACAGATACGCAGTATTTT
TRBJ2-1 | NA | 14 | TRBD2 | TRBV7-8 | CAVLAGASYNEQFF | TGTGCGGTCCTAGCGGGGGCTTCCTACAATGAGCAGTTCTTC
TRBJ2-1 | once | 15 | TRBD2 | TRBV7-2 | CASSLSPSAGDLWFF | TGTGCCAGCAGCTTATCGCCGTCGGCGGGGGACCTATGGTTCTTC
TRBJ2-7 | NA | 12 | NA | TRBV5-1 | CASISESYEQYF | TGCGCCAGCATCTCTGAGTCCTACGAGCAGTACTTC
TRBJ1-1 | NA | 13 | NA | TRBV10-3 | CAISGRGNTEAFF | TGTGCCATCAGTGGACGGGGTAACACTGAAGCTTTCTTT
TRBJ2-2 | NA | 17 | NA | TRBV27 | CASSSGLVGDNTGELFF | TGTGCCAGCAGTTCGGGCCTGGTAGGGGATAACACCGGGGAGCTGTTTTTT
TRBJ1-1 | NA | 14 | NA | TRBV4-2 | CASSLVGGNTEAFF | TGTGCCAGCAGCCTCGTCGGGGGGAACACTGAAGCTTTCTTT
TRBJ2-1 | NA | 14 | NA | TRBV5-6 | CASSLGGVRNEQFF | TGTGCCAGCAGCTTGGGCGGGGTACGGAATGAGCAGTTCTTC
TRBJ2-3 | once | 14 | NA | TRBV5-1 | CASSFLGGTDTQYF | TGCGCCAGCAGCTTTTTAGGGGGCACAGATACGCAGTATTTT